The 22 T cell receptor beta chains below all came from one sample that was sequenced in a study of T cell clonality in common variable immunodeficiency. This table comes from immunoSEQ multiplex PCR, and its TCRdb copy is limited to in-frame clones, with some not included. Observed are tens of thousands of clones, no singletons, with the top ten taking about 1.9%. The source material was peripheral blood mononuclear cells. Receptors originate from a person aged 18 to 70 in good health.

This clone appeared many times. The read gets to within 3 residues of the CDR3 end, and the germline J gene fills in the rest. This sequence joins TRBV30 and TRBJ1-2, with 10 bases that match TRBD1. Per germline, CDR1 GTSNPN and CDR2 SVGIG (reference sequence). The CDR3 is 14 residues long. V gave up 4 bases and J gave up 5 bases; unmatched junction bases: 7. The CDR3 is CAWTRGQGRYGYTF. Partial CDR3 DNA: TGTGCCTGGACCAGGGGACAGGGGAGGTATGGC.

At least ten counts were recorded for this clone. The read ends 3 residues before the CDR3 terminus; that terminus is restored from the germline J gene. This rearrangement joins TRBV6-1 to TRBJ2-7; 7 nucleotides match TRBD1. This CDR3 region has 17 residues. Per germline, CDR1 MNHNS and CDR2 SASEGT. Trimming took 0 bases from V and 1 from J; bases not matched to a gene: 9. The sequenced CDR3 bases are TGTGCCAGCAGTGAAGCGCGAGGGCAGGGGGTTTCCTACGAG. Translation gives CASSEARGQGVSYE. The full CDR3 is CASSEARGQGVSYEQYF.

In its sample, this clone was seen many times. The read ends 3 residues before the CDR3 terminus; that terminus is restored from the germline J gene. The chain combines TRBV19 with TRBJ2-3; 8 bases align to TRBD2. V lost 7 bases, J lost 3 bases, and 9 bases stayed unmatched. Germline V CDR1 and CDR2: LNHDA, SQIVND (reference sequence). The CDR3 extends over 15 amino acids. The CDR3 DNA, read in part, is TGTGCCAGTACCTCACCGGGGGGGAGGACAGATACG. It specifies CASTSPGGRTDT. The entire CDR3 sequence reads CASTSPGGRTDTQYF.

The sample holds many counts of this clone. The read terminates 3 residues ahead of where the CDR3 ends, so the germline J gene completes it. The chain is built from TRBV5-1 and TRBJ2-7; the D gene is possibly TRBD2 (6 bases). V was cut by 3 bases and J by 4 bases, with 17 bases left in between. This CDR3 contains 15 residues. Germline CDR1 and CDR2: SGHRS and YFSETQ. The sequenced part of the CDR3 DNA is TGCGCCAGCAGCTCCGGGGGTAGGGAGGAATACGAG. This codes for CASSSGGREEYE. The complete CDR3 protein is CASSSGGREEYEQYF.

This clone was counted many times. The read gets to within 3 residues of the CDR3 end, and the germline J gene fills in the rest. The chain carries TRBV5-6 and TRBJ2-3; tentative D call: TRBD2 (6 bases). This CDR3 has 14 residues. Trimming cost V 1 base and J 4 bases, with 10 bases left between them. Looked up from germline, CDR1 is SGHDT and CDR2 is YYEEEE. The CDR3 spells CASSLWGEADTQYF. Partial CDR3 DNA: TGTGCCAGCAGCTTGTGGGGGGAGGCAGATACG.

This clone was found many times. The CDR3 goes on 3 residues after the read ends, and that part is filled in from the germline J gene. The chain couples TRBV10-3 to TRBJ1-2; 7 nucleotides line up with TRBD1. Trimming took 6 bases from V and 4 from J; bases not matched to a gene: 5. The V gene's germline CDR1 is ENHRY and CDR2 SYGVKD. This CDR3 region has 13 residues. The CDR3 is CAISGTDSYGYTF. The CDR3 bases that were read are TGTGCCATCAGCGGGACAGACTCCTATGGC.

This clone appeared many times. The missing CDR3 end, 3 residues past where the read stops, is filled in from the germline J gene. This sequence joins TRBV19 and TRBJ2-1; 11 bases map to TRBD1. V gave up 5 bases and J gave up 9 bases; unmatched junction bases: 6. CDR1 and CDR2 (germline): LNHDA, SQIVND (reference sequence). This CDR3 has 14 residues. The part of the CDR3 DNA that was read is TGTGCCAGTAGTCCGGGACAGGGGGGGATTGAG. Translated, it gives CASSPGQGGIE. The entire CDR3 sequence reads CASSPGQGGIEQFF.

This clone was found many times. From the germline J gene comes the end of the CDR3, since the read stops 3 residues before it. This chain connects TRBV30 to TRBJ1-5, with TRBD1 matching over 8 bases. This CDR3 is 15 amino acids long. Germline V gene data show CDR1 as GTSNPN and CDR2 as SVGIG (reference sequence). V lost 0 bases, J lost 6 bases, and 7 bases stayed unmatched. The CDR3 reads CAWSVDRALSQPQHF. Incomplete CDR3 DNA: TGTGCCTGGAGTGTGGACAGGGCCCTTTCTCAGCCC.

This clone rates as medium-sized. The CDR3 is cut off 3 residues early in the read; its end comes from the germline J gene. The chain has TRBV19 and TRBJ2-1; TRBD2 agrees at 7 bases. Germline trimming cut 1 base from V and 7 bases from J; bases unmatched to any gene: 4. The CDR3 spans 14 residues. The germline V gene has CDR1 LNHDA and CDR2 SQIVND (reference sequence). CDR3 DNA (partial): TGTGCCAGTAGTATAGCGGGGGGTGGGAATGAG. Its translation is CASSIAGGGNE. The full CDR3 is CASSIAGGGNEQFF.

Points on this clone: Sequencing ends 3 residues short of the CDR3 end; the germline J gene provides the rest. The V and J genes are TRBV2 and TRBJ2-5; 11 bases align to TRBD2. This CDR3 has 16 residues. In germline, CDR1 is SNHLY, CDR2 FYNNEI. Trimming took 3 bases from V and 4 from J; bases not matched to a gene: 7. CDR3 region: CASSEDLAGGGETQYF. Partial CDR3 DNA: TGTGCCAGCAGTGAGGACCTAGCGGGAGGCGGAGAGACC.

This clone was detected many times. The sequence runs out 3 residues before the end of the CDR3; the remainder is reconstructed from the germline J gene. V gene TRBV5-4 combines with J gene TRBJ1-5; 11 bases align to TRBD1. From germline, CDR1 is SGHNT and CDR2 YYREEE (reference sequence). The J segment lost 7 bases and the V segment lost 2 bases, leaving 8 bases of the junction unmatched. This CDR3 contains 16 residues. CDR3 in amino acids: CASSFRDRGKSQPQHF. The CDR3 DNA, read in part, is TGTGCCAGCAGCTTCCGGGACAGGGGGAAATCCCAGCCC. Full variable domain (rest looked up from reference TRBV5-4 and TRBJ1-5): ETGVTQSPTHLIKTRGQQVTLRCSSQSGHNTVSWYQQALGQGPQFIFQYYREEENGRGNFPPRFSGLQFPNYSSELNVNALELDDSALYLCASSFRDRGKSQPQHFGDGTRLSIL.

This clone was counted at least ten times. Sequencing ends 3 residues short of the CDR3 end; the germline J gene provides the rest. The V gene is TRBV19, the J gene TRBJ2-5, with TRBD1 matching 9 bases. From germline, CDR1 is LNHDA and CDR2 SQIVND (reference sequence). V was clipped by 8 bases and J by 2 bases; unmatched bases: 3. This CDR3 spans 13 amino acids. Incomplete CDR3 DNA: TGTGCCAGTGCACAGGGGGCTCAAGAGACC. Its protein product is CASAQGAQET. The whole CDR3 protein is CASAQGAQETQYF.

This clone was seen ten or more times. At one end the junction does not follow the germline gene, possibly because of a read error. The read halts 3 residues ahead of the CDR3 end, with the missing end drawn from the germline J gene. This rearrangement joins TRBV7-7 to TRBJ1-5, with 8 bases matching TRBD1. The CDR3 has 13 residues. Germline V CDR1 and CDR2: SSHAT, FNYEAQ (reference sequence). CDR3 protein: CASSPDRDQPQHF. The sequenced CDR3 bases are TGTGCTAGCAGCCCGGACAGGGATCAGCCC.

This clone occurred many times. The CDR3 end falls 3 residues outside the read, so it is completed with the germline J gene. The chain has TRBV19 and TRBJ1-1; 10 positions agree with TRBD1. The CDR3 consists of 18 residues. J was trimmed by 0 bases and V by 5 bases; bases with no gene match: 12. Germline-derived CDR1 and CDR2 are LNHDA and SQIVND (reference sequence). Partial CDR3 DNA: TGTGCCAGTAGTGTTCGGACAGGGGGAATTTCCATGAACACTGAA. This encodes CASSVRTGGISMNTE. The CDR3 in full is CASSVRTGGISMNTEAFF.

This clone was seen only a few times. The sequenced fragment ends 3 residues before the CDR3 boundary, so the rest is inferred from the germline J gene. This chain uses TRBV5-1 with TRBJ2-5; perhaps TRBD2 as D (6 bases). Trimming shortened V by 0 bases and J by 5 bases, and 14 bases separated the two germline ends. Germline CDR1 is SGHRS and CDR2 is YFSETQ. CDR3 size: 15 residues. CDR3 DNA (partial): TGCGCCAGCAGCTTGGTTGGGGGAGCGGGTGAGACC. This translates into CASSLVGGAGET. The full CDR3 protein reads CASSLVGGAGETQYF.

This clone was seen many times. The read comes to an end 3 residues before the CDR3 does, leaving the germline J gene to fill in the end. The chain couples TRBV10-3 to TRBJ2-3, with TRBD1 matching 7 bases. From germline, CDR1 is ENHRY and CDR2 SYGVKD. The CDR3 has 14 amino acids. CDR3 DNA (partial): TGTGCCATCAGTGTTACAGGGGATCCGGAGACG. Protein sequence: CAISVTGDPET. The complete CDR3 protein is CAISVTGDPETQYF.

This clone turned up a few times. The covered CDR3 bases are TGCGCCAGCAGCGCTACAGGGAACACTGAA. Encoded protein: CASSATGNTE. The entire CDR3 protein reads CASSATGNTEAFF. The chain carries TRBV5-1 and TRBJ1-1; TRBD1 might be the D (5 bases). The read halts 3 residues ahead of the CDR3 end, with the missing end drawn from the germline J gene. Germline CDR1 is SGHRS and CDR2 is YFSETQ. The CDR3 has 13 residues. V shed 4 bases and J shed 1 base, with 8 bases lying between them.

This clone has a count of ten or more. The read terminates 3 residues ahead of where the CDR3 ends, so the germline J gene completes it. The chain recombines TRBV2 with TRBJ1-1; a possible D gene is TRBD1 (6 bases). The CDR3 totals 14 residues. Trimming removed 4 bases from V and 5 bases from J, with 14 bases in between. CDR1 is SNHLY and CDR2 is FYNNEI in the germline V gene. The CDR3 bases that were read are TGTGCCAGCAGTGTTATAAAGGGGGGGACTGAA. Translation: CASSVIKGGTE. From start to end, the CDR3 is CASSVIKGGTEAFF.

This clone was detected many times. The read finishes 3 residues shy of the CDR3 end, and the germline J gene is used to complete it. V is TRBV19 and J is TRBJ2-2; D is uncertain. V was shortened by 7 bases and J by 4 bases, with 13 bases between the two germline ends. The CDR3 loop spans 14 amino acids. CDR1 is LNHDA, CDR2 SQIVND, per germline (reference sequence). CDR3 DNA (partial): TGTGCCAGTAACGGCAGGATAAGCACCGGGGAG. Amino acids: CASNGRISTGE. The whole CDR3 protein reads CASNGRISTGELFF.

This clone was recorded at least ten times. The read terminates 3 residues before the CDR3 end, so the remaining end is supplied by the germline J gene. The chain carries TRBV12-3 or TRBV12-4 and TRBJ1-2; tentative D call: TRBD1 (6 bases). The CDR3 covers 11 residues. The CDR3 protein is CASSIQGDYTF. Incomplete CDR3 DNA: TGTGCCAGTTCGATACAGGGAGAC.

This clone appeared many times. The read terminates 3 residues before the CDR3 end, so the remaining end is supplied by the germline J gene. V and J are TRBV5-1 and TRBJ2-2; TRBD1 agrees at 10 bases. J lost 5 bases, V lost 3 bases, and 1 base had no gene match. The germline CDR1 and CDR2 sequences are SGHRS and YFSETQ. The CDR3 loop spans 14 amino acids. The CDR3 spells CASSSGQGTGELFF. The part of the CDR3 DNA that was read is TGCGCCAGCAGCTCGGGACAGGGGACCGGGGAG. Combining the CDR3 with reference TRBV5-1 and TRBJ2-2 gives the whole variable domain KAGVTQTPRYLIKTRGQQVTLSCSPISGHRSVSWYQQTPGQGLQFLFEYFSETQRNKGNFPGRFSGRQFSNSRSEMNVSTLELGDSALYLCASSSGQGTGELFFGEGSRLTVL.

This clone was detected ten times or more. The CDR3 goes on 3 residues after the read ends, and that part is filled in from the germline J gene. V and J are TRBV2 and TRBJ2-2; 7 bases are shared with TRBD1. The CDR3 sequence is 17 residues long. From germline, CDR1 is SNHLY and CDR2 FYNNEI. Losses at the gene ends were 3 bases for V and 6 bases for J; bases not matched to a gene: 13. Partial CDR3 DNA: TGTGCCAGCAGTGATAGGGGGCTTGGGGGCCTCGCCGGGGAG. It specifies CASSDRGLGGLAGE. The CDR3 in its entirety is CASSDRGLGGLAGELFF.